This is a list of T cell receptor beta chains from one sample in a study of T cell clones after liver transplantation. Only in-frame clones appear in the TCRdb table, and some are missing; sequencing was by immunoSEQ multiplex PCR. The sample has some 70,000 clones; around 90% are singletons. The sample was CD4+ T cells from blood, taken before liver transplant. These receptors all stem from a human donor who received a liver transplant. CDR3s include the opening cysteine and the closing phenylalanine or tryptophan. The D gene is left open where the match is weak. Clone sizes are given selectively: once, few, many, or a class where the clone is expanded.

clone_size: NA
cdr3_length: 16
v_call: TRBV11-2
d_call: NA
j_call: TRBJ1-2
cdr3_aa: CASSLSSGRANYGYTF
cdr3_nt: TGTGCCAGCAGCTTATCGTCAGGGAGGGCAAACTATGGCTACACCTTC

clone_size: NA
cdr3_length: 15
v_call: TRBV11-3
d_call: TRBD1
j_call: TRBJ2-1
cdr3_aa: CASSPRDRVGNEQFF
cdr3_nt: TGTGCCAGCAGTCCCCGGGACAGGGTTGGGAATGAGCAGTTCTTC

clone_size: NA
cdr3_length: 14
v_call: TRBV18
d_call: TRBD1
j_call: TRBJ1-5
cdr3_aa: CASSPDRGLQPQHF
cdr3_nt: TGTGCCAGCTCACCAGACAGGGGTCTACAGCCCCAGCATTTT

clone_size: NA
cdr3_length: 15
v_call: TRBV11-3
d_call: TRBD2
j_call: TRBJ2-1
cdr3_aa: CASSLVGGRAPEQFF
cdr3_nt: TGTGCCAGCAGCTTAGTGGGCGGGAGGGCCCCCGAGCAGTTCTTC

clone_size: NA
cdr3_length: 13
v_call: TRBV5-1
d_call: NA
j_call: TRBJ2-5
cdr3_aa: CASSPRVWETQYF
cdr3_nt: TGCGCCAGCAGTCCCAGGGTCTGGGAGACCCAGTACTTC

clone_size: NA
cdr3_length: 13
v_call: TRBV5-1
d_call: NA
j_call: TRBJ2-7
cdr3_aa: CASGGGNYYEQYF
cdr3_nt: TGCGCCAGCGGGGGCGGTAACTACTACGAGCAGTACTTC

clone_size: NA
cdr3_length: 15
v_call: TRBV9
d_call: NA
j_call: TRBJ1-2
cdr3_aa: CASSVEGGRTLGYTF
cdr3_nt: TGTGCCAGCAGCGTAGAAGGAGGACGGACTTTAGGCTACACCTTC

clone_size: NA
cdr3_length: 15
v_call: TRBV9
d_call: NA
j_call: TRBJ1-1
cdr3_aa: CASSVLGEENTEAFF
cdr3_nt: TGTGCCAGCAGCGTACTTGGGGAGGAGAACACTGAAGCTTTCTTT

clone_size: once
cdr3_length: 15
v_call: TRBV5-1
d_call: NA
j_call: TRBJ2-1
cdr3_aa: CASSLTAGSYNEQFF
cdr3_nt: TGCGCCAGCAGCTTGACCGCGGGCTCCTACAATGAGCAGTTCTTC

clone_size: NA
cdr3_length: 16
v_call: TRBV4-1
d_call: NA
j_call: TRBJ1-1
cdr3_aa: CASSQETQGLGTEAFF
cdr3_nt: TGCGCCAGCAGCCAGGAGACACAGGGTTTGGGCACTGAAGCTTTCTTT

clone_size: NA
cdr3_length: 15
v_call: TRBV13
d_call: TRBD1
j_call: TRBJ1-1
cdr3_aa: CASSSRDSSNAEAFF
cdr3_nt: TGTGCCAGCAGCTCCCGGGACAGTTCGAACGCTGAAGCTTTCTTT

clone_size: NA
cdr3_length: 14
v_call: TRBV28
d_call: NA
j_call: TRBJ2-5
cdr3_aa: CASSPTGGQETQYF
cdr3_nt: TGTGCCAGCAGCCCAACCGGCGGACAAGAGACCCAGTACTTC

clone_size: NA
cdr3_length: 12
v_call: TRBV6-5
d_call: NA
j_call: TRBJ2-1
cdr3_aa: CASTQAAGEQFF
cdr3_nt: TGTGCCAGCACCCAGGCGGCGGGAGAGCAGTTCTTC

clone_size: NA
cdr3_length: 12
v_call: TRBV7-8
d_call: NA
j_call: TRBJ2-7
cdr3_aa: CASSKTDYEQYF
cdr3_nt: TGTGCCAGCAGCAAGACAGACTACGAGCAGTACTTC

clone_size: NA
cdr3_length: 16
v_call: TRBV7-2
d_call: TRBD1
j_call: TRBJ1-3
cdr3_aa: CASSVRQGAAGNTIYF
cdr3_nt: TGTGCCAGCAGCGTAAGACAGGGGGCAGCTGGAAACACCATATATTTT

clone_size: NA
cdr3_length: 12
v_call: TRBV2
d_call: NA
j_call: TRBJ1-5
cdr3_aa: CASGLGNQPQHF
cdr3_nt: TGTGCCAGCGGGCTGGGTAATCAGCCCCAGCATTTT

clone_size: once
cdr3_length: 15
v_call: TRBV5-1
d_call: NA
j_call: TRBJ2-3
cdr3_aa: CASSLVGASTDTQYF
cdr3_nt: TGCGCCAGCAGCTTGGTCGGCGCTAGCACAGATACGCAGTATTTT

clone_size: NA
cdr3_length: 11
v_call: TRBV28
d_call: NA
j_call: TRBJ1-1
cdr3_aa: CASSFRSEAFF
cdr3_nt: TGTGCCAGCAGTTTCCGATCCGAAGCTTTCTTT

clone_size: NA
cdr3_length: 19
v_call: TRBV4-3
d_call: TRBD1
j_call: TRBJ1-3
cdr3_aa: CASSLAWTGLDSGGNTIYF
cdr3_nt: TGCGCCAGCAGCCTTGCCTGGACAGGGTTGGACTCTGGTGGAAACACCATATATTTT

clone_size: NA
cdr3_length: 15
v_call: TRBV9
d_call: NA
j_call: TRBJ2-7
cdr3_aa: CASSVVKGRSYEQYF
cdr3_nt: TGTGCCAGCAGCGTAGTGAAGGGGAGGTCCTACGAGCAGTACTTC

clone_size: NA
cdr3_length: 18
v_call: TRBV7-2
d_call: TRBD2
j_call: TRBJ2-1
cdr3_aa: CASSLAGQRLATYNEQFF
cdr3_nt: TGTGCCAGCAGCTTAGCGGGCCAAAGACTAGCGACCTACAATGAGCAGTTCTTC

clone_size: NA
cdr3_length: 12
v_call: TRBV30
d_call: NA
j_call: TRBJ2-7
cdr3_aa: CAYQRVSYEQYF
cdr3_nt: TGTGCCTACCAGCGGGTTAGCTACGAGCAGTACTTC

clone_size: NA
cdr3_length: 15
v_call: TRBV27
d_call: NA
j_call: TRBJ2-2
cdr3_aa: CASSMGWGNTGELFF
cdr3_nt: TGTGCCAGCAGTATGGGGTGGGGAAACACCGGGGAGCTGTTTTTT

clone_size: NA
cdr3_length: 14
v_call: TRBV15
d_call: TRBD1
j_call: TRBJ1-2
cdr3_aa: CATSRNRGNYGYTF
cdr3_nt: TGTGCCACCAGCAGAAACAGGGGCAACTATGGCTACACCTTC